This T cell receptor (beta chain) was identified in a study of graft-versus-host responses after intestinal transplantation. The CDR3 covers 16 residues. The V end was cut by 8 bases, the J end by 1 base, with 20 bases between. Germline loops: CDR1 MNHNY, CDR2 SVGAGI (reference sequence). Sequencing was performed with immunoSEQ multiplex PCR; in TCRdb, only in-frame clones are kept and a portion is missing. Of more than 65,000 clones in the sample, around 90% were seen once. For this clone: Its antigen remains unknown.

The sequencing here drew on unstimulated CD8+ T cells sorted from spleen or lymph node cells, taken before transplant. The gene calls are TRBV6-6 and TRBJ1-1, with D perhaps matching TRBD1 (5 bases). The receptor comes from a human donor who was the organ donor for an intestinal transplant. The DNA of the CDR3 is TGTGCCAGCCCCCCTCCCAGGGAAGAGACGAACACTGAAGCTTTCTTT. It encodes CASPPPREETNTEAFF.